Below, one T cell receptor beta chain is given with its context. The antigen remains undetermined. V was clipped by 7 bases and J by 5 bases; unmatched bases: 8. The CDR3 runs 13 residues. Germline V gene lookup returns CDR1 SGHRS and CDR2 YFSETQ. The data were obtained in a study of T cells in lung cancer brain metastases. The study's findings and limits: Compared with paired primaries, brain metastases showed fewer unique productive clones (approximately 1,500 versus 4,500).

Libraries were prepared by immunoSEQ multiplex PCR; TCRdb keeps only in-frame clonotypes and omits some of them. The sample holds 5,000 to 7,000 clones, 75% to 90% seen once. Sequencing was carried out using tumor tissue from the primary lung tumor. The chain is built from TRBV5-1 and TRBJ2-7; 8 nucleotides agree with TRBD1. This receptor was taken from a man in his forties or fifties with non-small cell lung cancer. For the CDR3, the DNA is TGCGCCAGCGGGATGCCGGACAGGGACGAGCAGTACTTC. Protein sequence: CASGMPDRDEQYF. The full variable domain, completed using reference TRBV5-1 and TRBJ2-7, is KAGVTQTPRYLIKTRGQQVTLSCSPISGHRSVSWYQQTPGQGLQFLFEYFSETQRNKGNFPGRFSGRQFSNSRSEMNVSTLELGDSALYLCASGMPDRDEQYFGPGTRLTVT.